This T cell receptor beta chain was recovered during a study of T cell responses to AZD1222 COVID-19 vaccine. Study-wide results and caveats: Repertoire collection took place solely once the T cell response had peaked.

About this clone itself: The antigen remains unidentified.

Produced via immunoSEQ multiplex PCR; TCRdb's table is partial and in-frame only. Found here are 150,000 to 200,000 clones, more than 85% of them singletons; the top ten hold around 4%. Germline values: CDR1 MNHEY, CDR2 SVGAGI. There are 14 residues in the CDR3. With 6 bases clipped from V and 3 bases from J, the junction kept 5 bases outside the gene matches. This sequence was found in an adult in good health. Sequencing used peripheral blood, obtained on day 0 of AZD1222 vaccination. V is TRBV6-5 and J is TRBJ1-1; 9 positions agree with TRBD1. The CDR3 here is CASRPGQGHTEAFF. CDR3 coding DNA: TGTGCCAGCAGGCCAGGACAGGGGCACACTGAAGCTTTCTTT.